This entry concerns a single T cell receptor (beta chain). Its antigen specificity is not known. Base qualities are not recorded, but no much larger clone differs from it by a single base. Immediately after resection, surgical brain or tumor specimens were cryofrozen in liquid nitrogen, with peripheral blood cells collected concurrently. The data stem from a study of glioma-infiltrating T cells listed by TCRdb under 2016. For context, the study as a whole: Low-grade gliomas were WHO grade II oligodendrogliomas or astrocytomas, and glioblastomas were WHO grade IV tumors sampled at initial rather than recurrent diagnosis. To measure how far tissue and blood T-cell populations diverged, each tissue-infiltrating repertoire was compared against the peripheral blood repertoire of the same patient. Dexamethasone was administered to glioma patients for six or fewer days before surgery. Sequencing of TCR alpha- and beta-chain repertoires was performed on glioma tissue, on non-neoplastic brain tissue, and on matched peripheral blood mononuclear cells. The paired cohort was made up of three low-grade glioma patients, eight primary glioblastoma patients and three non-glioma patients who contributed non-neoplastic brain tissue. Blood libraries targeted roughly 4- to 11-fold sequencing coverage of about a million peripheral T cells.

The iRepertoire nested amplicon-rescue multiplex PCR (arm-PCR) platform was used to amplify TCR alpha and beta CDR3 regions from RNA. One-step reverse transcription and amplification used about 95-400 ng of tissue mRNA or PBMC total RNA as input. Following bead purification, Illumina adapters were added by a secondary multiplex PCR, and the libraries were gel-purified between 200 and 400 bp. The libraries contained internal 6-nucleotide barcodes that were used for demultiplexing. Libraries were sequenced on an Illumina MiSeq with 2x220 or 2x250 nucleotide paired-end reads. Under the source paper's analysis protocol: Paired reads were merged using FLASH 1.2.11 and were aligned to the GRCh37 human genome using BWA-MEM, after which TRA and TRB reads were extracted. For V and J assignment, an IMGT-derived reference of cassette sequences and CDR3 motifs that included pseudogenes was used. Reads were translated in three frames, and productive CDR3s were defined as those with a C...FGXG motif and no stop codons. Clonotypes were defined as unique combinations of V-J cassette pair and CDR3 amino acid sequence. Hamming distance filtering was applied to reads, with thresholds set by the sequence error rate of each sample in mapped regions. Clones were called with MiXCR by TCRdb after fastp trimmed the public reads at Q25, and only in-frame beta chains were retained. Under each unique CDR3 protein, matching rows form one entry showing the most common genes and DNA. The V and J calls were determined by TCRdb, not by the authors. Here the sample has a few hundred thousand distinct CDR3 sequences; less than 50% occur a single time. The top ten hold around 12% of the sample.

Broader findings and caveats from the paper: Very few CDR3 sequences were found to be shared between tissue and blood, and this scarcity was attributed to high CDR3 diversity and limited sampling. VJ-independent divergence between tissue and blood was found to be below expectation in non-neoplastic patients but above expectation in all gliomas, particularly low-grade gliomas. Group comparisons were based on small numbers of patients: three non-neoplastic, three low-grade glioma and eight or nine glioblastoma patients. Patients with low tissue-blood divergence were marked by a signature set of shared blood CDR3 motifs, and that set was depleted in highly divergent patients.

This clonotype was sampled from a human donor with low-grade glioma or glioblastoma, undergoing nonglioma brain surgery, or in good health (not recorded which). The sequencing input was glioma tissue, nonneoplastic brain tissue, or PBMCs (not recorded which).

The CDR3 amino acid sequence is: CASSPGTGGRNEQFF. Read as DNA, the sequence is TGTGCCAGCAGTCCCGGGACAGGGGGCCGAAATGAGCAGTTCTTC. The chain couples TRBV27 to TRBJ2-1; the central 12 bases match TRBD1. The CDR3, from cysteine to phenylalanine, totals 15 residues. The read is trimmed to its CDR3 DNA, 45 bases read in frame from base 1. For this chain, trimming is 5 bases at the V end and 7 bases at the J end, and the number of junction bases without a gene match is 6. The germline V gene (reference sequence) provides CDR1 MNHEY and CDR2 SMNVEV.